Listed here are 8 T cell receptor beta chains from one sample, sequenced in a study of sequential checkpoint blockade in melanoma. Repertoires were generated with immunoSEQ multiplex PCR, while TCRdb's copy carries only in-frame clones and drops some. The sample includes just over 15,000 clones, 77% of them seen just once. This sample's treatment: randomized to nivolumab then ipilimumab (arm A) or the reverse (arm B). The specimen was CD8+ T cells sorted from blood (inferred from file names), collected from a patient given nivolumab and ipilimumab in sequence. These receptors were taken from a human donor with melanoma.

This chain uses TRBV28 with TRBJ2-7, with D maybe TRBD1 (6 bases). V was shortened by 6 bases and J by 0 bases, with 18 bases between the two germline ends. This CDR3 has 16 amino acids. Per the germline V gene, CDR1 is MDHEN and CDR2 is SYDVKM. CDR3 region: CASSSTRQGYSYEQYF. CDR3 nucleotide sequence: TGTGCCAGCAGCTCAACCCGGCAGGGGTACTCCTACGAGCAGTACTTC.

The chain joins TRBV4-1 to TRBJ2-1; 7 bases line up with TRBD2. With 5 bases clipped from V and 2 bases from J, the junction kept 3 bases outside the gene matches. The CDR3 has 14 residues. The germline gives CDR1 MGHRA, CDR2 YSYEKL. DNA for the CDR3: TGCGCCAGCAGCACTAGCGTTGCCTACAATGAGCAGTTCTTC. Its translation is CASSTSVAYNEQFF.

The rearrangement joins TRBV7-9 to TRBJ2-5; no clear D. The DNA end is more similar to TRBJ2-7, so the J call may be wrong. Germline V gene sequence: CDR1 SEHNR, CDR2 FQNEAQ (reference sequence). CDR3 length: 10 residues. The CDR3 sequence is CAAGSYEQYF. The CDR3 DNA reads TGTGCCGCCGGGTCCTACGAGCAGTACTTC.

This sequence joins TRBV4-2 and TRBJ2-7; 9 nucleotides match TRBD2. In germline, CDR1 is LGHNA, CDR2 YNFKEQ. The junction had 7 bases not matched to a gene; V was cut back by 5 bases and J by 2 bases. The CDR3 has 15 amino acids. The CDR3 spells CASSFGPSGTYEQYF. The DNA of the CDR3 is TGTGCCAGCAGCTTTGGGCCTAGCGGGACCTACGAGCAGTACTTC.

The CDR3 DNA is TGCGCCAGCAGCCAAGCGGCTTGGGCAACCACCTACGAGCAGTACTTC. Translated, it gives CASSQAAWATTYEQYF. The rearrangement links TRBV4-1 to TRBJ2-7; the D is unclear. The CDR3 totals 16 residues. Germline CDR1 is MGHRA and CDR2 is YSYEKL. The V and J ends lost 1 base and 2 bases respectively, with 15 bases between them.

The chain joins TRBV4-2 to TRBJ2-5, with 11 positions matching TRBD1. The last part of the DNA fits TRBJ2-7 better; the J call may be wrong. The germline CDR1 and CDR2 sequences are LGHNA and YNFKEQ. There are 17 residues in the CDR3. The CDR3 sequence: CASSQGSPGQGAYEQYF. DNA for the CDR3: TGTGCCAGCAGCCAAGGTTCTCCGGGACAGGGGGCCTACGAGCAGTACTTC.

This chain links TRBV15 with TRBJ2-7; 7 nucleotides line up with TRBD1. The CDR3 has 14 residues. With 3 bases clipped from V and 7 bases from J, the junction kept 9 bases outside the gene matches. Germline CDR1 reads LNHNV; CDR2 reads YYDKDF (reference sequence). CDR3 loop: CATSSYTGVGEQYF. CDR3 nucleotide sequence: TGTGCCACCAGCAGTTATACAGGGGTGGGTGAGCAGTACTTC.

This clone is labeled medium-sized. The gene calls are TRBV7-9 and TRBJ2-1; TRBD2 agrees at 7 bases. The germline CDR1 and CDR2 sequences are SEHNR and FQNEAQ (reference sequence). V was pared by 2 bases and J by 3 bases, with 4 bases of the junction left unmatched. This CDR3 contains 15 residues. The CDR3: CASSLTSENYNEQFF. In DNA, the CDR3 is TGTGCCAGCAGCTTAACTAGCGAGAACTACAATGAGCAGTTCTTC. The complete variable domain, with remaining parts taken from reference TRBV7-9 and TRBJ2-1, reads DTGVSQNPRHKITKRGQNVTFRCDPISEHNRLYWYRQTLGQGPEFLTYFQNEAQLEKSRLLSDRFSAERPKGSFSTLEIQRTEQGDSAMYLCASSLTSENYNEQFFGPGTRLTVL.